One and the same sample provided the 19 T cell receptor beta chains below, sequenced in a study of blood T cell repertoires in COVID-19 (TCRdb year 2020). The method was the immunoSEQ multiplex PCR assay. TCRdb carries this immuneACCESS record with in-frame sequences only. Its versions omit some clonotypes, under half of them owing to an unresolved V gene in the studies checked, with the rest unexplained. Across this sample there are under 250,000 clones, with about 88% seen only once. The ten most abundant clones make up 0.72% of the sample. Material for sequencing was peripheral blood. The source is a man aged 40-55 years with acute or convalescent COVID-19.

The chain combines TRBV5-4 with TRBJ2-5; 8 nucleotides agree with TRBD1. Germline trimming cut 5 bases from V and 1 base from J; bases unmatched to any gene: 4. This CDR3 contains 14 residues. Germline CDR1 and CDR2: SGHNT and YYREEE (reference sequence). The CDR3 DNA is TGTGCCAGCAGTATGGGACAGGCCCAAGAGACCCAGTACTTC. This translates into CASSMGQAQETQYF.

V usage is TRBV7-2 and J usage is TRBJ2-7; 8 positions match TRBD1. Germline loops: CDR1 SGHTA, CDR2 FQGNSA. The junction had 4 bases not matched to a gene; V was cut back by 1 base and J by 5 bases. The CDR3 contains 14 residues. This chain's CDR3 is CASSLGRGHDEQYF. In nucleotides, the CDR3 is TGTGCCAGCAGCTTAGGCAGGGGGCACGACGAGCAGTACTTC.

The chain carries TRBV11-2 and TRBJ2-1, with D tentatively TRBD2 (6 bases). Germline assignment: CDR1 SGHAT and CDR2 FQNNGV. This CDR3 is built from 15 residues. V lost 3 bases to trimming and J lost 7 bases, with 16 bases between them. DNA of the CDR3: TGTGCCAGCAGCTTGGGACTCCCGTCGTGGAATGAGCAGTTCTTC. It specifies CASSLGLPSWNEQFF. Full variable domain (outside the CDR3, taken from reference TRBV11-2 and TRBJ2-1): EAGVAQSPRYKIIEKRQSVAFWCNPISGHATLYWYQQILGQGPKLLIQFQNNGVVDDSQLPKDRFSAERLKGVDSTLKIQPAKLEDSAVYLCASSLGLPSWNEQFFGPGTRLTVL.

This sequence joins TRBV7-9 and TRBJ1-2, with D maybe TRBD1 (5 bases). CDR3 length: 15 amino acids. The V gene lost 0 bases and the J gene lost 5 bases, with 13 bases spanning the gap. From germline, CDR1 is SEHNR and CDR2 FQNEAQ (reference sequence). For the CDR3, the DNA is TGTGCCAGCAGCTTAGCGGGGGGGAGTAATTATGGCTACACCTTC. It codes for CASSLAGGSNYGYTF.

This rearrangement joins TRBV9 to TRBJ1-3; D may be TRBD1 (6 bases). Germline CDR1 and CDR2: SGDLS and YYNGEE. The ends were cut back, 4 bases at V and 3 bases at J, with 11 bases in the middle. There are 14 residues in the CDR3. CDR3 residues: CASSTRTDGNTIYF. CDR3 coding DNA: TGTGCCAGCAGCACCAGGACAGATGGAAACACCATATATTTT.

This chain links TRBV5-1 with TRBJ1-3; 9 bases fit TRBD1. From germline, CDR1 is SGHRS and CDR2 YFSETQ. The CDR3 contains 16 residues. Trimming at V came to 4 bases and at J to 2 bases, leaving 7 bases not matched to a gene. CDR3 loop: CASSPARQGAGNTIYF. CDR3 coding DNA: TGCGCCAGCAGCCCCGCCCGACAGGGGGCTGGAAACACCATATATTTT.

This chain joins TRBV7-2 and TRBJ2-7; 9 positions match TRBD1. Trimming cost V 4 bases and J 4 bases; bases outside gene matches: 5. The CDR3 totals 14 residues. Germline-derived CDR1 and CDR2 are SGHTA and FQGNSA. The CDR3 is CASSSSGTGYEQYF. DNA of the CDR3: TGTGCCAGCAGCTCATCCGGGACAGGGTACGAGCAGTACTTC.

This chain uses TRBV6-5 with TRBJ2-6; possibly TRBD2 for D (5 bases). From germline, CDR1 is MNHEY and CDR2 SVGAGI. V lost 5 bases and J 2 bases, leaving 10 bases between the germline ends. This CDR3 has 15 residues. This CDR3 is CASSPQEAGANVLTF. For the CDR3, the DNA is TGTGCCAGCAGTCCCCAGGAGGCTGGGGCCAACGTCCTGACTTTC.

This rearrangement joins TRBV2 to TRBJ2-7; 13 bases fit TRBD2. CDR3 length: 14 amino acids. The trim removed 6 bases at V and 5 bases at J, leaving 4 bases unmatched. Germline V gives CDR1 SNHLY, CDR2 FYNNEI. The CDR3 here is CASRTSGGSNEQYF. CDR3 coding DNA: TGTGCCAGCAGGACTAGCGGGGGGTCCAACGAGCAGTACTTC.

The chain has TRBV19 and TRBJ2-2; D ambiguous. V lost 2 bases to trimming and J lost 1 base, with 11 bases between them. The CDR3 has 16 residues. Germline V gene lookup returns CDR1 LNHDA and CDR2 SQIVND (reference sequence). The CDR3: CASSIPPGLNTGELFF. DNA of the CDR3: TGTGCCAGTAGTATACCCCCAGGCCTGAACACCGGGGAGCTGTTTTTT.

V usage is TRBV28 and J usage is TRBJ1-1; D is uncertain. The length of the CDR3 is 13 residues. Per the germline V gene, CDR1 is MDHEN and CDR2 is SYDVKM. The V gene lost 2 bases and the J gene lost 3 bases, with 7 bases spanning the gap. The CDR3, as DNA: TGTGCCAGCAGTTTAGTCGGGTACACTGAAGCTTTCTTT. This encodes CASSLVGYTEAFF.

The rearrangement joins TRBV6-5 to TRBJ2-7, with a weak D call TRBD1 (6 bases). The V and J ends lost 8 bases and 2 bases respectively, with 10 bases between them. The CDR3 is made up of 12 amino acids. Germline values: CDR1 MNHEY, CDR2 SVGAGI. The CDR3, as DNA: TGTGCCAGCCAGACAGGCCCCTACGAGCAGTACTTC. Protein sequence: CASQTGPYEQYF.

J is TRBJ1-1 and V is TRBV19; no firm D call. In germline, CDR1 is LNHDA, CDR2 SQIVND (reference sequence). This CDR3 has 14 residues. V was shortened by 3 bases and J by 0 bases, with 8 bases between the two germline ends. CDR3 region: CASSIQVLNTEAFF. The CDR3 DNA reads TGTGCCAGTAGTATCCAGGTTTTGAACACTGAAGCTTTCTTT.

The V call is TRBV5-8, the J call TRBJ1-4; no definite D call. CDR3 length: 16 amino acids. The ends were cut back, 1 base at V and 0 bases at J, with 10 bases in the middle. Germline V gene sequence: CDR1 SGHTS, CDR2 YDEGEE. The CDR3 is CASSLTSAPTNEKLFF. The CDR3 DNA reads TGTGCCAGCAGCTTGACCAGCGCCCCAACTAATGAAAAACTGTTTTTT.

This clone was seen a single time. The CDR3 DNA sequence: TGTGCCAGCGGAGGGCGGGAGGGCCCATCCTACGAGCAGTACTTC. Translation: CASGGREGPSYEQYF. This sequence joins TRBV27 and TRBJ2-7; TRBD2 agrees at 9 bases. J was trimmed by 1 base and V by 8 bases; bases with no gene match: 9. CDR3 length: 15 residues. Germline V gives CDR1 MNHEY, CDR2 SMNVEV (reference sequence).

CDR3 nucleotide sequence: TGCGCCAGCAGCTTGGCTCCATCTAACAGGGTTCGAGAGCAGTACTTC. It yields the protein CASSLAPSNRVREQYF. The chain joins TRBV5-1 to TRBJ2-7, with a possible D match to TRBD1 (6 bases). Trimming pared 0 bases from V and 7 bases from J, leaving 20 bases between. CDR3 size: 16 residues. Germline V lookup: CDR1 SGHRS, CDR2 YFSETQ.

The CDR3 region is CASSLRSTVNTEAFF. In DNA form, the CDR3 reads TGTGCCAGCAGCCTTCGATCGACAGTGAACACTGAAGCTTTCTTT. The chain uses TRBV7-9 and TRBJ1-1, with D perhaps TRBD1 (5 bases). V was trimmed by 5 bases and J by 0 bases, leaving 13 bases between them. This CDR3 spans 15 amino acids. The germline gives CDR1 SEHNR, CDR2 FQNEAQ (reference sequence).

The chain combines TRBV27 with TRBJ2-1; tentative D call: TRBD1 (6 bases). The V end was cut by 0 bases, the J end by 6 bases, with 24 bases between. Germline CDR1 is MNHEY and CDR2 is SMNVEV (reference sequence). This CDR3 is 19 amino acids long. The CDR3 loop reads CASSLSVGEIGTRSNEQFF. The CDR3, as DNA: TGTGCCAGCAGTTTATCCGTCGGCGAAATAGGGACAAGATCCAATGAGCAGTTCTTC.

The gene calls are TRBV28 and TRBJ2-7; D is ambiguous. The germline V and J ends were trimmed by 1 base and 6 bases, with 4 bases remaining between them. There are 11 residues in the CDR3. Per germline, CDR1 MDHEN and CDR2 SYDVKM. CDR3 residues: CASSLSGEQYF. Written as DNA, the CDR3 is TGTGCCAGCAGTTTATCAGGCGAGCAGTACTTC.